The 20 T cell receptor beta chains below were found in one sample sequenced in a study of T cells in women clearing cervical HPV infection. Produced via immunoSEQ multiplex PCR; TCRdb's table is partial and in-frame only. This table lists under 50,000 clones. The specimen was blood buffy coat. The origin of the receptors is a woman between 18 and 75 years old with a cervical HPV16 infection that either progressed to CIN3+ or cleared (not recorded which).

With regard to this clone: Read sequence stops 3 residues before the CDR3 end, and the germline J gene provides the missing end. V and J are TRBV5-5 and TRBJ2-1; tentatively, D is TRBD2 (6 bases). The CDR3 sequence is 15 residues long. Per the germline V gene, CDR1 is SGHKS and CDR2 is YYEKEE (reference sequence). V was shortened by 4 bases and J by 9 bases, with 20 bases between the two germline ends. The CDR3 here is CASSGVAGPGGEQFF. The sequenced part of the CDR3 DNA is TGTGCCAGCAGCGGAGTGGCTGGCCCCGGGGGTGAG.

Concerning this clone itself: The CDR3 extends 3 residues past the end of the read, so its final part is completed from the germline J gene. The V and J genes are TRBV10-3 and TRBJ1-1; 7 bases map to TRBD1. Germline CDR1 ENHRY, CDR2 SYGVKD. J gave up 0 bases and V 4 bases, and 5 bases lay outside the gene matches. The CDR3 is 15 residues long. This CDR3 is CAISVKGGLNTEAFF. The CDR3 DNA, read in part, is TGTGCCATCAGTGTGAAAGGGGGCTTGAACACTGAA.

The CDR3: CASSIDFGGADIQYF. CDR3 DNA (partial): TGTGCCAGTAGTATAGATTTCGGGGGGGCCGACATT. The gene calls are TRBV19 and TRBJ2-4; 8 nucleotides agree with TRBD2. From the germline J gene comes the end of the CDR3, since the read stops 3 residues before it. With 0 bases clipped from V and 8 bases from J, the junction kept 6 bases outside the gene matches. Germline V gene data show CDR1 as LNHDA and CDR2 as SQIVND (reference sequence). The CDR3 contains 15 residues.

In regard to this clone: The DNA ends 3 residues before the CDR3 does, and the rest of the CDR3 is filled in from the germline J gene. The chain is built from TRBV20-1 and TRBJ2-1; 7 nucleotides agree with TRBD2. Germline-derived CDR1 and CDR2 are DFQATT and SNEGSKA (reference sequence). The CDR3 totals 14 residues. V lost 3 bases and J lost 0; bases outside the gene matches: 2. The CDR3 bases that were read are TGCAGTGCTAGGGAGCGGGGCTCCTACAATGAG. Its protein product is CSARERGSYNE. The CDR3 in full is CSARERGSYNEQFF.

CDR3 region: CSVDRRSGQTYEQYF. Incomplete CDR3 DNA: TGCAGCGTTGATCGGAGGTCGGGACAAACCTACGAG. The rearrangement links TRBV29-1 to TRBJ2-7; tentatively, D is TRBD1 (6 bases). The read terminates 3 residues before the CDR3 end, so the remaining end is supplied by the germline J gene. Germline assignment: CDR1 SQVTM and CDR2 ANQGSEA. The CDR3 is 15 residues long. V was cut by 3 bases and J by 2 bases, with 17 bases left in between.

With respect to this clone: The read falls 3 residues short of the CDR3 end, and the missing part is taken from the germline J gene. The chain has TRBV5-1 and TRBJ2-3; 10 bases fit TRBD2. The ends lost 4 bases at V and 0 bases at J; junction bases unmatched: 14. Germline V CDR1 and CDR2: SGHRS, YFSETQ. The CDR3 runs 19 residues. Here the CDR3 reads CASSRAFSGGRTSTDTQYF. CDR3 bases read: TGCGCCAGCAGCCGGGCCTTTAGCGGGGGGCGAACTAGCACAGATACG. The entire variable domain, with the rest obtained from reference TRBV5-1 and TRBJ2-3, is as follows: KAGVTQTPRYLIKTRGQQVTLSCSPISGHRSVSWYQQTPGQGLQFLFEYFSETQRNKGNFPGRFSGRQFSNSRSEMNVSTLELGDSALYLCASSRAFSGGRTSTDTQYFGPGTRLTVL.

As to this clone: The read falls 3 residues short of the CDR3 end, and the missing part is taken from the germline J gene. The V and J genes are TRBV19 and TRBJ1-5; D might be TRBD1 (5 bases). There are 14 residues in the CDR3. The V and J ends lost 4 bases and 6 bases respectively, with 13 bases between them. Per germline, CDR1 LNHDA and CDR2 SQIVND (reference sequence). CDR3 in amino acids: CASSRPGEGQPQHF. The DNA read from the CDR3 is TGTGCCAGTAGTAGGCCGGGGGAAGGTCAGCCC.

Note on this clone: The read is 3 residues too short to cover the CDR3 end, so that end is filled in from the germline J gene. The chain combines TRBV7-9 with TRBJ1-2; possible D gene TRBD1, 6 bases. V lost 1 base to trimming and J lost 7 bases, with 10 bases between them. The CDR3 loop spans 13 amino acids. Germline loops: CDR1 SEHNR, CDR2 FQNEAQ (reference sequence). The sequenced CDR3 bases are TGTGCCAGCAGCTTAGACAGGGAGGCTGGC. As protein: CASSLDREAG. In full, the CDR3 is CASSLDREAGYTF.

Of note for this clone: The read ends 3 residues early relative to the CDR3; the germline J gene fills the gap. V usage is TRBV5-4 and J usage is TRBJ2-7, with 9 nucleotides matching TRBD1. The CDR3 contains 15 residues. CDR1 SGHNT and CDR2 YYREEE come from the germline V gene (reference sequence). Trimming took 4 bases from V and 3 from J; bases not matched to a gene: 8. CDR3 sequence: CASSPGQGTVYEQYF. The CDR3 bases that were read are TGTGCCAGCAGCCCGGGACAGGGAACCGTCTACGAG.

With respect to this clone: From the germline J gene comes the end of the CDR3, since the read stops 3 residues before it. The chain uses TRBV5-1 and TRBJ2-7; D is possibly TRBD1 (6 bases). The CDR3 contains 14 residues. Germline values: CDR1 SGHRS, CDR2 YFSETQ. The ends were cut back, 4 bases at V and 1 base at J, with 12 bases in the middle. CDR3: CASSTSGTSYEQYF. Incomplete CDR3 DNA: TGCGCCAGCAGCACCTCCGGGACATCCTACGAG. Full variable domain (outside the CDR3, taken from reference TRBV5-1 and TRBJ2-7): KAGVTQTPRYLIKTRGQQVTLSCSPISGHRSVSWYQQTPGQGLQFLFEYFSETQRNKGNFPGRFSGRQFSNSRSEMNVSTLELGDSALYLCASSTSGTSYEQYFGPGTRLTVT.

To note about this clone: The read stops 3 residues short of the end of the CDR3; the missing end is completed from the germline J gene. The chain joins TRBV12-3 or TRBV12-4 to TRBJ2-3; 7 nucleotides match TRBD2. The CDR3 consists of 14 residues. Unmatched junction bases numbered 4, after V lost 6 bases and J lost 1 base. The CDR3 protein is CASSLLAGTDTQYF. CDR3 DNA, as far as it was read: TGTGCCAGCAGCCTCCTAGCGGGCACAGATACG.

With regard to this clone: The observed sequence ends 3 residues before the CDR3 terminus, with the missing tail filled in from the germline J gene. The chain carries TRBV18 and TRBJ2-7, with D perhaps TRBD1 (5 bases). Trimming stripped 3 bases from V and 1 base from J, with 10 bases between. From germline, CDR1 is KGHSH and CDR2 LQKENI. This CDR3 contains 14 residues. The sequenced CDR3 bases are TGTGCCAGCTCACCGTCAGGGAAGTCCTACGAG. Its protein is CASSPSGKSYE. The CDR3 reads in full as CASSPSGKSYEQYF.

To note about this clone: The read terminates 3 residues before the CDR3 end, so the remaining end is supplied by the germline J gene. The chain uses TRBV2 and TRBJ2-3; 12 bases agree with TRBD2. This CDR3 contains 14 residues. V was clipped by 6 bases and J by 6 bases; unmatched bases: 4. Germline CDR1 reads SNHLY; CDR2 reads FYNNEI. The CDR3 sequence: CASSRLAGEDTQYF. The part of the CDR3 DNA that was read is TGTGCCAGCAGCCGACTAGCGGGGGAGGATACG.

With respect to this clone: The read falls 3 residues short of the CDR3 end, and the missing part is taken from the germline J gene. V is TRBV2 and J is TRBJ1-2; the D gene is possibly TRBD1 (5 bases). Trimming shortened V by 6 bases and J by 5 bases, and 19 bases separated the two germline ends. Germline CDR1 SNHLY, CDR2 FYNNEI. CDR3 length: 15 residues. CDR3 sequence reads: CASRSAGQIIYGYTF. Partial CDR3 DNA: TGTGCCAGCAGGTCCGCGGGGCAGATTATTTATGGC.

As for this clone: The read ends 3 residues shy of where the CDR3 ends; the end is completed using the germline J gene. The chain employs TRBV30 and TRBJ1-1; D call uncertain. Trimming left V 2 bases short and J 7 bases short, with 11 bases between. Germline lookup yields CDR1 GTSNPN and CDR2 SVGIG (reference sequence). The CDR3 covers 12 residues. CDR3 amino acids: CAWSPKTVEAFF. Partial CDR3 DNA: TGTGCCTGGAGTCCAAAAACGGTTGAA.

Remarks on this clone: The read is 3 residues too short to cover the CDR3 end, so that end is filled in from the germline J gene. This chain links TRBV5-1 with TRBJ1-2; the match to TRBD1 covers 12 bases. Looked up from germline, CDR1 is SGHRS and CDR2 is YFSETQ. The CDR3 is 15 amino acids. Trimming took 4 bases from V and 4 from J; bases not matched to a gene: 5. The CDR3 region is CASSRGQGAAYGYTF. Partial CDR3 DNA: TGCGCCAGCAGCAGGGGACAGGGGGCGGCCTATGGC.

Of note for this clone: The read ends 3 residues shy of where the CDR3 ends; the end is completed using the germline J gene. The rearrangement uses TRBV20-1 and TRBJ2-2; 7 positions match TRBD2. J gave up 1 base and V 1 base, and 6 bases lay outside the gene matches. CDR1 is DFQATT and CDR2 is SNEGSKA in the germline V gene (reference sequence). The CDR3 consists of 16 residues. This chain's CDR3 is CSARGGERGNTGELFF. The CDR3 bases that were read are TGCAGTGCTAGAGGGGGGGAGCGGGGGAACACCGGGGAG.

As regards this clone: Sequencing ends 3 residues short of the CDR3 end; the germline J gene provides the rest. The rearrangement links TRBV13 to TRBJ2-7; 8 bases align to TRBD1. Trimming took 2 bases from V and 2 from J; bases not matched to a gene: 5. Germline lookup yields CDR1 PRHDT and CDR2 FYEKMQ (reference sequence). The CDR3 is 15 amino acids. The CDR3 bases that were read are TGTGCCAGCAGCTTAAAGGGACAGGCGACCTACGAG. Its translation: CASSLKGQATYE. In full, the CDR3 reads CASSLKGQATYEQYF.

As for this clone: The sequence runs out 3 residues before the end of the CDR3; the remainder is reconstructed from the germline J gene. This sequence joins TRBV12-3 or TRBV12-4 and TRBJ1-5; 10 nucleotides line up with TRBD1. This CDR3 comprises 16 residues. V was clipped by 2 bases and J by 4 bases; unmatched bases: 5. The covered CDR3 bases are TGTGCCAGCAGTTTATTTTGGGGACAGGGGAATCAGCCC. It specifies CASSLFWGQGNQP. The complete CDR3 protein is CASSLFWGQGNQPQHF.

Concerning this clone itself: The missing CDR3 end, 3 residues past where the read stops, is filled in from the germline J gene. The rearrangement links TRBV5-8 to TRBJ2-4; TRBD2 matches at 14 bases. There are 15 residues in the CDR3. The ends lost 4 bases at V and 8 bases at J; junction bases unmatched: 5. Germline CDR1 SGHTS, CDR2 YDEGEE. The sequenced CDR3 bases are TGTGCCAGCAGCCCTGGGACTAGCGGGGGCTACATT. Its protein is CASSPGTSGGYI. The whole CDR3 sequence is CASSPGTSGGYIQYF.